These 20 T cell receptor beta chains were all obtained from the same sample, sequenced in a study of blood T cell repertoires in COVID-19. The repertoire was sequenced with immunoSEQ multiplex PCR; TCRdb's copy has only in-frame clones and lacks some. The sample includes about 50,000 clones, around 85% of them seen just once. The material sequenced was peripheral blood. These receptors all stem from a man in his sixties or seventies with active COVID-19.

The V gene is TRBV6-1, the J gene TRBJ2-1; 11 bases map to TRBD2. The ends lost 3 bases at V and 0 bases at J; junction bases unmatched: 7. The CDR3 contains 18 residues. CDR1 MNHNS and CDR2 SASEGT come from the germline V gene. This CDR3 is CASSDRTSGPNSYNEQFF. In DNA, the CDR3 is TGTGCCAGCAGTGACAGGACTAGCGGGCCAAACTCCTACAATGAGCAGTTCTTC.

This chain uses TRBV5-1 with TRBJ2-6; no firm D call. This CDR3 comprises 16 residues. Trimming left V 0 bases short and J 2 bases short, with 9 bases between. The germline CDR1 and CDR2 sequences are SGHRS and YFSETQ. CDR3 in amino acids: CASSLDSVPGANVLTF. The DNA of the CDR3 is TGCGCCAGCAGCTTGGATTCCGTTCCTGGGGCCAACGTCCTGACTTTC. Looking up the rest from reference TRBV5-1 and TRBJ2-6 gives the full variable domain: KAGVTQTPRYLIKTRGQQVTLSCSPISGHRSVSWYQQTPGQGLQFLFEYFSETQRNKGNFPGRFSGRQFSNSRSEMNVSTLELGDSALYLCASSLDSVPGANVLTFGAGSRLTVL.

The chain combines TRBV19 with TRBJ2-7; no firm D call. V was pared by 3 bases and J by 3 bases, with 15 bases between. There are 15 residues in the CDR3. Germline V gene data show CDR1 as LNHDA and CDR2 as SQIVND (reference sequence). The CDR3 is CASSMSSGTLYEQYF. As DNA, the CDR3 is TGTGCCAGTAGTATGAGCTCAGGTACCCTCTACGAGCAGTACTTC.

This clone appeared once. The V and J genes are TRBV30 and TRBJ2-3; no clear D. CDR3 length equals 13 residues. Trimming took 2 bases from V and 5 from J, leaving 11 bases between them. Germline CDR1 reads GTSNPN; CDR2 reads SVGIG (reference sequence). CDR3 region: CAWSRDIGDTQYF. The CDR3, as DNA: TGTGCCTGGAGTAGAGATATCGGAGATACGCAGTATTTT. Full variable domain (missing parts from reference TRBV30 and TRBJ2-3): SQTIHQWPATLVQPVGSPLSLECTVEGTSNPNLYWYRQAAGRGLQLLFYSVGIGQISSEVPQNLSASRPQDRQFILSSKKLLLSDSGFYLCAWSRDIGDTQYFGPGTRLTVL.

The chain carries TRBV28 and TRBJ1-4; 7 bases map to TRBD1. The CDR3 is made up of 17 amino acids. The germline CDR1 and CDR2 sequences are MDHEN and SYDVKM. The V and J ends lost 3 bases and 4 bases, in that order; junction bases with no gene match: 11. CDR3 in DNA: TGTGCCAGCAGTTTGGACCCTCAGGGGGAGTATAATGAAAAACTGTTTTTT. Translating gives CASSLDPQGEYNEKLFF.

The chain combines TRBV6-5 with TRBJ1-1, with 9 nucleotides matching TRBD1. The CDR3 has 15 residues. The germline CDR1 and CDR2 sequences are MNHEY and SVGAGI. The V segment lost 2 bases and the J segment 7 bases; nucleotides outside the gene matches: 8. This CDR3 is CASSYGTGNMGEAFF. CDR3 sequence (DNA): TGTGCCAGCAGTTACGGGACAGGGAATATGGGTGAAGCTTTCTTT.

The genes are TRBV19 and TRBJ2-3; 8 bases map to TRBD1. The CDR3 runs to 13 residues. Unmatched junction bases numbered 11, after V lost 11 bases and J lost 7 bases. Germline loops: CDR1 LNHDA, CDR2 SQIVND (reference sequence). CDR3 in DNA: TGTGCCGCAGGACAGGGTTCTGGATATACGCAGTATTTT. This gives the protein CAAGQGSGYTQYF.

The chain recombines TRBV3-1 (or the pseudogene TRBV3-2) with TRBJ2-5; D perhaps matches TRBD2 (6 bases). Trimming pared 4 bases from V and 5 bases from J, leaving 17 bases between. This CDR3 has 15 residues. CDR1 and CDR2 (germline): LGHDT, YNNKEL (reference sequence). CDR3 bases: TGTGCCAGCAGCCGGCAGCAGGCGGGGTGGGAGACCCAGTACTTC. Its translation: CASSRQQAGWETQYF.

The CDR3, as DNA: TGCGCCAGCAGCCAAGATGGCGGGAGGGCCCCAGATACGCAGTATTTT. Its protein is CASSQDGGRAPDTQYF. V and J are TRBV4-1 and TRBJ2-3; 9 bases agree with TRBD2. Germline V CDR1 and CDR2: MGHRA, YSYEKL. The junction had 5 bases not matched to a gene; V was cut back by 0 bases and J by 4 bases. This CDR3 region has 16 residues.

The V call is TRBV6-2 or TRBV6-3, the J call TRBJ1-4; TRBD1 agrees at 9 bases. The CDR3 has 14 amino acids. Germline V gives CDR1 MNHEY, CDR2 SVGEGT. The J segment lost 3 bases and the V segment lost 6 bases, leaving 2 bases of the junction unmatched. CDR3 DNA: TGTGCCAGCAGCCGGACAGGGGCTAATGAAAAACTGTTTTTT. Residues: CASSRTGANEKLFF.

The V call is TRBV7-2, the J call TRBJ2-7; tentatively, D is TRBD1 (5 bases). Per the germline V gene, CDR1 is SGHTA and CDR2 is FQGNSA. This CDR3 has 12 amino acids. V was pared by 5 bases and J by 4 bases, with 9 bases between. For the CDR3, the DNA is TGTGCCAGCAGCGTCGACAGATACGAGCAGTACTTC. Protein sequence: CASSVDRYEQYF.

The rearrangement links TRBV9 to TRBJ2-2; tentative D call: TRBD2 (6 bases). In germline, CDR1 is SGDLS, CDR2 YYNGEE. V lost 2 bases and J 1 base, leaving 24 bases between the germline ends. CDR3 length: 20 amino acids. Here the CDR3 reads CASSVGGLFWYGMNTGELFF. DNA for the CDR3: TGTGCCAGCAGCGTGGGGGGTTTGTTTTGGTATGGTATGAACACCGGGGAGCTGTTTTTT.

Remarks on this clone: One end of the junction fails to match germline, which may point to a read error. The rearrangement joins TRBV7-7 to TRBJ2-2; TRBD2 aligns across 8 bases. The CDR3 is 19 residues long. Germline CDR1 is SSHAT and CDR2 is FNYEAQ (reference sequence). The CDR3 sequence is CASSPTRAVAGRSTGELFF. CDR3 bases: TGTGCTAGCAGCCCAACCCGGGCGGTAGCGGGACGAAGCACCGGGGAGCTGTTTTTT. Complete variable domain (other parts from reference TRBV7-7 and TRBJ2-2): GAGVSQSPRYKVTKRGQDVTLRCDPISSHATLYWYQQALGQGPEFLTYFNYEAQPDKSGLPSDRFSAERPEGSISTLTIQRTEQRDSAMYRCASSPTRAVAGRSTGELFFGEGSRLTVL.

V gene TRBV5-1 combines with J gene TRBJ2-2; 7 nucleotides agree with TRBD1. The germline V gene encodes CDR1 SGHRS and CDR2 YFSETQ. The J segment lost 0 bases and the V segment lost 4 bases, leaving 6 bases of the junction unmatched. The CDR3 is 16 amino acids. CDR3 nucleotide sequence: TGCGCCAGCAGCCTGTTAGGGGGCGCGAACACCGGGGAGCTGTTTTTT. Residues: CASSLLGGANTGELFF. The full variable domain, its missing parts supplied by reference TRBV5-1 and TRBJ2-2, is KAGVTQTPRYLIKTRGQQVTLSCSPISGHRSVSWYQQTPGQGLQFLFEYFSETQRNKGNFPGRFSGRQFSNSRSEMNVSTLELGDSALYLCASSLLGGANTGELFFGEGSRLTVL.

The rearrangement links TRBV5-1 to TRBJ2-2; possible D gene TRBD2, 6 bases. The CDR3 runs to 16 residues. With 3 bases removed from V and 4 bases from J, the gap between germline ends came to 16 bases. Germline V gene sequence: CDR1 SGHRS, CDR2 YFSETQ. Here the CDR3 DNA reads TGCGCCAGCAGCTGGGAGGCGGGGTTCGCCACCGGGGAGCTGTTTTTT. This codes for CASSWEAGFATGELFF.

The rearrangement joins TRBV6-2 or TRBV6-3 to TRBJ2-1, with 10 bases identical to TRBD1. After removal of 2 bases from V and 4 bases from J, the junction contained 11 bases not matched to a gene. CDR3 size: 18 residues. CDR1 is MNHEY, CDR2 SVGEGT, per germline. The CDR3 sequence: CASSYPGQGGLGYNEQFF. In DNA form, the CDR3 reads TGTGCCAGCAGTTACCCCGGACAGGGGGGACTAGGGTACAATGAGCAGTTCTTC.

The chain has TRBV5-5 and TRBJ2-2; 8 nucleotides agree with TRBD2. Germline CDR1 reads SGHKS; CDR2 reads YYEKEE (reference sequence). V shed 2 bases, J shed 1 base, and the junction held 10 bases outside the gene matches. This CDR3 is 18 amino acids long. The CDR3 is CASSFLGLVSMNTGELFF. Written as DNA, the CDR3 is TGTGCCAGCAGCTTCCTGGGACTAGTTTCCATGAACACCGGGGAGCTGTTTTTT.

The chain carries TRBV19 and TRBJ1-5, with no clear D. CDR1 is LNHDA and CDR2 is SQIVND in the germline V gene (reference sequence). The CDR3 runs 12 residues. Trimming left V 5 bases short and J 4 bases short, with 6 bases between. CDR3 residues: CASSFLNQPQHF. DNA for the CDR3: TGTGCCAGTAGTTTCCTTAATCAGCCCCAGCATTTT.

The chain couples TRBV7-6 to TRBJ2-3, with TRBD2 as a possible D gene (6 bases). This CDR3 spans 13 amino acids. The germline V and J ends were trimmed by 2 bases and 5 bases, with 8 bases remaining between them. Looked up from germline, CDR1 is SGHVS and CDR2 is FNYEAQ. The DNA for the CDR3 is TGTGCCAGCAGCTTAATGGGGGGAGATACGCAGTATTTT. Translation: CASSLMGGDTQYF. The entire variable domain, with the rest obtained from reference TRBV7-6 and TRBJ2-3, is as follows: GAGVSQSPRYKVTKRGQDVALRCDPISGHVSLYWYRQALGQGPEFLTYFNYEAQQDKSGLPNDRFSAERPEGSISTLTIQRTEQRDSAMYRCASSLMGGDTQYFGPGTRLTVL.

This chain uses TRBV6-2 or TRBV6-3 with TRBJ1-2, with D perhaps TRBD1 (5 bases). CDR3 length: 14 amino acids. Germline lookup yields CDR1 MNHEY and CDR2 SVGEGT. V lost 2 bases and J lost 5, with 12 bases in between. Here the CDR3 DNA reads TGTGCCAGCAGTTACCAGGGATTGACGTATGGCTACACCTTC. This encodes CASSYQGLTYGYTF.